This T cell receptor beta chain was identified during a study of immune heterogeneity within non-small cell lung tumors. This clonotype has ten or more counts. The TCR beta CDR3 region underwent multiplex PCR amplification with 32 V and 13 J primers. TCRdb itself ran the multiplex PCR reads through MiXCR, one entry per CDR3 protein. The table shows roughly 11,000 distinct CDR3 sequences, with nearly 30% occurring only once. Germline CDR1 is SGHTA and CDR2 is FQGNSA. Trimming removed 1 base from V and 11 bases from J, with 16 bases in between. The length of the CDR3 is 14 residues. Template material comprised bulk tumor genomic DNA at roughly 650 ng per sample. Widely spaced biopsies, several per primary tumor, were obtained at surgery. Curative operations were performed on patients who had untreated, newly diagnosed non-small cell lung cancer. Surgery with curative intent was being performed on the donors, who were newly diagnosed non-small cell lung cancer patients.

The specimen sequenced was lung tumor tissue. The source is a woman aged 45-65 years with non-small cell lung cancer. The chain carries TRBV7-2 and TRBJ2-3, with D uncertain. The CDR3, as DNA: TGTGCCAGCAGCTTAGGCGGCTCCCTGGGTGAGCAGTATTTT. Encoded protein: CASSLGGSLGEQYF.